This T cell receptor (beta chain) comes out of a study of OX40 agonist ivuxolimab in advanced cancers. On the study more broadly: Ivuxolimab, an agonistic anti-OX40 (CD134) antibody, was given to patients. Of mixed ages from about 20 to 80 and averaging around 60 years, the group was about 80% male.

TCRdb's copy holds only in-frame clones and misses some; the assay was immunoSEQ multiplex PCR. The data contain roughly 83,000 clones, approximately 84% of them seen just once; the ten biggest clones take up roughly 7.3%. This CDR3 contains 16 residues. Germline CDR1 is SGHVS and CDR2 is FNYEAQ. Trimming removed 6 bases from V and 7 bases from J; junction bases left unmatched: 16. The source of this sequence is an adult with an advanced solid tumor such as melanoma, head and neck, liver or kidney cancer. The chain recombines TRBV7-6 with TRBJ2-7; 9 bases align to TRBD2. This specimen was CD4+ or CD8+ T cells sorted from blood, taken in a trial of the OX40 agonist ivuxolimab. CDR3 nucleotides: TGTGCCAGCAGGCCTGGGGGCGCGGGAGGGCGGGGTGAGCAGTACTTC. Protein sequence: CASRPGGAGGRGEQYF.